This TCR beta chain originates from a study of cytomegalovirus exposure and HLA in healthy donors. Study results and caveats: Clonal expansion was found to be greater in HLA-associated TCR beta chains than in equally common others in a later analysis. Roughly uniform sequencing depth across donors was assumed, possibly incorrectly. Segments of the TCR beta V type were, in most cases, productive about 87% or about 30% of the time in an earlier analysis. Most CMV-associated TCR beta chains were later found to appear HLA-restricted.

The PCR contained 60 Vbeta and 13 Jbeta primers. The assay was immunoSEQ multiplex PCR, and TCRdb's table has in-frame clones only and misses some. The repertoire holds roughly 200,000 clones, with about 80% as singletons. Worth noting for this clone: Its antigen is currently unknown.

The CDR3 consists of 13 residues. Germline assignment: CDR1 MNHNS and CDR2 SASEGT. Trimming removed 11 bases from V and 5 bases from J, with 18 bases in between. The chain links TRBV6-1 to TRBJ1-2; tentatively, D is TRBD1 (6 bases). This receptor was identified in a woman aged 45-59 years in good health and CMV-seronegative. Sequenced sample: PBMCs. This CDR3 reads CAEGTPKIYGYTF. The CDR3, as DNA: TGTGCCGAAGGGACACCAAAAATATATGGCTACACCTTC.